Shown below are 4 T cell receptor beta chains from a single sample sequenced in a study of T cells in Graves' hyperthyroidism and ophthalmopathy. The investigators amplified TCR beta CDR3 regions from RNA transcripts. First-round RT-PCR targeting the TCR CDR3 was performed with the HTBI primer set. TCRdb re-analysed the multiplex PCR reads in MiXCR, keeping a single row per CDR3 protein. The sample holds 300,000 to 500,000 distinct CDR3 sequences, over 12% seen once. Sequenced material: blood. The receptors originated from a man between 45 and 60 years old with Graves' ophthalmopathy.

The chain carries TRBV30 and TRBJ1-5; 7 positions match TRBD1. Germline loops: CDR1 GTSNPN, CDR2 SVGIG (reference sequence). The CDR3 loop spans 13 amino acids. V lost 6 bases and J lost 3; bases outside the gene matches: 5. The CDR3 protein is CACTGQTNQPQHF. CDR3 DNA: TGTGCCTGCACGGGACAGACCAATCAGCCCCAGCATTTT.

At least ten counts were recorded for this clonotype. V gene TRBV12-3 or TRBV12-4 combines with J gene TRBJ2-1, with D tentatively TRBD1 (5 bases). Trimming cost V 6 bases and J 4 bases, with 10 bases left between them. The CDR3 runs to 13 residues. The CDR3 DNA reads TGTGCCAGCAGCACAACAGGTTACAATGAGCAGTTCTTC. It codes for CASSTTGYNEQFF.

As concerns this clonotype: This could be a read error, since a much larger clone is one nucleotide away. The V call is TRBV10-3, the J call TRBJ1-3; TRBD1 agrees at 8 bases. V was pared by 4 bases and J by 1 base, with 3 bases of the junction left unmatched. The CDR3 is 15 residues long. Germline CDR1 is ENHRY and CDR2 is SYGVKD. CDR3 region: CAISGRQGSGNTIYF. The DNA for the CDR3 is TGTGCCATCAGTGGGCGACAGGGGTCTGGAAACACCATATATTTT.

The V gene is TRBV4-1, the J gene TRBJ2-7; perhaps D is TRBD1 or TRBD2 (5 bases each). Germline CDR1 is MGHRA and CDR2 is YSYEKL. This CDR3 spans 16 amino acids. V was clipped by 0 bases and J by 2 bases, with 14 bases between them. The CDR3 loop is CASSQDSGRITYEQYF. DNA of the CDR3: TGCGCCAGCAGCCAAGATTCGGGACGGATAACCTACGAGCAGTACTTC.